These T cell receptor beta chains were read from a single sample in a study of vaccination effects on CD4 cells after COVID-19. These TCRs' antigens remain unknown. Profiled with immunoSEQ multiplex PCR; TCRdb holds only in-frame clones, not every one. The sample shows under 40,000 clones, approximately 82% of them seen only once. Sample: CD4+ T cells from PBMCs cultured with HCoV-NL63 spike peptides, taken after COVID-19 vaccination. The receptors were gathered from a human donor who received a COVID-19 vaccine. Some clones in this sample may be carry-over from other donors' samples. Both conserved end residues are part of each CDR3. The order of the fields is V gene, J gene, clone size, D gene, CDR3 DNA, CDR3 protein. A D gene is named only where the DNA matches it firmly. Some rows mark clone size as missing; the rest say once, few, many or name a class of expanded clone.

V: TRBV12-5
J: TRBJ2-5
size: once
D: TRBD2
DNA: TGTGCTAGTGGTTTGGTACGAGGCGGGGGGTCCCAAGAGACCCAGTACTTC
CDR3: CASGLVRGGGSQETQYF

V: TRBV6-6
J: TRBJ2-3
size: .
D: .
DNA: TGTGCCAGCAGTTACCGGGCGGGTAGCACAGATACGCAGTATTTT
CDR3: CASSYRAGSTDTQYF

V: TRBV2
J: TRBJ2-5
size: .
D: .
DNA: TGTGCCAGCAGTGATGAGACCCAGTACTTC
CDR3: CASSDETQYF

V: TRBV6-5
J: TRBJ1-2
size: .
D: .
DNA: TGTGCCAGCAGTTACTCCGGCTATGGCTACACCTTC
CDR3: CASSYSGYGYTF

V: TRBV29-1
J: TRBJ1-1
size: .
D: .
DNA: TGCAGCGTTGAGAGGACACCGAACACTGAAGCTTTCTTT
CDR3: CSVERTPNTEAFF

V: TRBV6-7
J: TRBJ1-5
size: .
D: .
DNA: TGTGCCAGCATCCCCCCAGGGTCGGGGGGTCAGCCCCAGCATTTT
CDR3: CASIPPGSGGQPQHF

V: TRBV30
J: TRBJ1-1
size: .
D: TRBD1
DNA: TGTGCCTGGAGTGTAAAGGAAGGGGGACAGGGGTGGAGGACTGAAGCTTTCTTT
CDR3: CAWSVKEGGQGWRTEAFF

V: TRBV5-1
J: TRBJ1-4
size: .
D: .
DNA: TGCGCCAGCAGCTTAAGGCAGGGGAATGAAAAACTGTTTTTT
CDR3: CASSLRQGNEKLFF

V: TRBV7-7
J: TRBJ2-5
size: few
D: TRBD2
DNA: TGTGCCAGCAGCTTTGCGGGGGGGCCAGGAGAGACCCAGTACTTC
CDR3: CASSFAGGPGETQYF

V: TRBV2
J: TRBJ1-4
size: .
D: .
DNA: TGTGCCAGCAGCCCAGGGAATGAAAAACTGTTTTTT
CDR3: CASSPGNEKLFF

V: TRBV18
J: TRBJ1-4
size: once
D: TRBD1
DNA: TGTGCCAGCTCACCACCCCGAGGGACAGGCGGTGAAAAACTGTTTTTT
CDR3: CASSPPRGTGGEKLFF

V: TRBV28
J: TRBJ1-2
size: .
D: TRBD1
DNA: TGTGCCAGCACGGGTCCGGGACAGGGGGGGGATGGCTACACCTTC
CDR3: CASTGPGQGGDGYTF

V: TRBV7-2
J: TRBJ2-5
size: .
D: .
DNA: TGTGCCAGCAGCCCCCAATGGTACCGGGGAGAGACCCAGTACTTC
CDR3: CASSPQWYRGETQYF

V: TRBV7-2
J: TRBJ2-5
size: .
D: .
DNA: TGTGCCAGCAGCTTAGGGGCTCAAGAGACCCAGTACTTC
CDR3: CASSLGAQETQYF

V: TRBV12-5
J: TRBJ2-2
size: .
D: .
DNA: TGTGCTAGTGGTTTGGACAACACCGGGGAGCTGTTTTTT
CDR3: CASGLDNTGELFF

V: TRBV3-1/TRBV3-2
J: TRBJ1-2
size: .
D: .
DNA: TGTGCCAGCAGGAGGGGCCTAGGCTATGGCTACACCTTC
CDR3: CASRRGLGYGYTF

V: TRBV25-1
J: TRBJ1-4
size: .
D: .
DNA: TGTGCCAGCAGTGTTTCAGGAACAACTAATGAAAAACTGTTTTTT
CDR3: CASSVSGTTNEKLFF

V: TRBV6-5
J: TRBJ2-2
size: .
D: .
DNA: TGTGCCAGCAGTCCGTCCTCATTCGACGGGGAGCTGTTTTTT
CDR3: CASSPSSFDGELFF

V: TRBV24-1
J: TRBJ1-4
size: .
D: .
DNA: TGTGCCACCAGTGATCTTCGGGGGACGCGAGGTGAAAAACTGTTTTTT
CDR3: CATSDLRGTRGEKLFF

V: TRBV7-8
J: TRBJ2-2
size: .
D: .
DNA: TGTGCCAGCAGCTTACCAAGGGGGGGACAGATAAACACCGGGGAGCTGTTTTTT
CDR3: CASSLPRGGQINTGELFF

V: TRBV5-6
J: TRBJ1-2
size: .
D: TRBD1
DNA: TGTGCCAGCAGCCCCATGACAGGGGGGTATGGCTACACCTTC
CDR3: CASSPMTGGYGYTF

V: TRBV15
J: TRBJ1-2
size: few
D: .
DNA: TGTGCCACCAGCAGAGGTGGTCAGGGGAGGAGCGATGGCTACACCTTC
CDR3: CATSRGGQGRSDGYTF

V: TRBV24-1
J: TRBJ1-2
size: .
D: .
DNA: TGTGCCACCAGTGATTTCGACGGAAACTATGGCTACACCTTC
CDR3: CATSDFDGNYGYTF

V: TRBV20-1
J: TRBJ2-3
size: .
D: TRBD2
DNA: TGCAGTGCTCCGACGGGGGGGGCGCAGTATTTT
CDR3: CSAPTGGAQYF

V: TRBV3-1/TRBV3-2
J: TRBJ1-4
size: .
D: .
DNA: TGTGCCAGCAGCCAACTAGGGGGGTCGGGCGAAAAACTGTTTTTT
CDR3: CASSQLGGSGEKLFF

V: TRBV6-1
J: TRBJ1-2
size: once
D: TRBD1
DNA: TGTGCCAGCAGTGAATACCTACAGGGGGCTGGCTACACCTTC
CDR3: CASSEYLQGAGYTF

V: TRBV5-1
J: TRBJ1-4
size: .
D: .
DNA: TGCGCCAGCAGCTTGGTTCCCAATGAAAAACTGTTTTTT
CDR3: CASSLVPNEKLFF

V: TRBV29-1
J: TRBJ2-1
size: .
D: .
DNA: TGCAGCTACATTATGGAAACCTACAATGAGCAGTTCTTC
CDR3: CSYIMETYNEQFF

V: TRBV10-2
J: TRBJ2-1
size: .
D: TRBD2
DNA: TGCGCCAGCAGTGAGCACGCGGGGGGGCCATACAATGAGCAGTTCTTC
CDR3: CASSEHAGGPYNEQFF

V: TRBV4-1
J: TRBJ1-2
size: once
D: TRBD1
DNA: TGCGCCAGCAGCCGACGGACAGGGTTGGGCGACTATGGCTACACCTTC
CDR3: CASSRRTGLGDYGYTF

V: TRBV7-2
J: TRBJ1-4
size: .
D: .
DNA: TGTGCCAGCAGTAACATGGGGGGGCCTAATGAAAAACTGTTTTTT
CDR3: CASSNMGGPNEKLFF

V: TRBV18
J: TRBJ2-3
size: .
D: TRBD2
DNA: TGTGCCAGCACTAAGGGACTAGCGAAGACAGATACGCAGTATTTT
CDR3: CASTKGLAKTDTQYF

V: TRBV5-1
J: TRBJ2-2
size: .
D: TRBD1
DNA: TGCGCCAGCAGCGATACAGGGGCCCCCGGGGAGCTGTTTTTT
CDR3: CASSDTGAPGELFF

V: TRBV19
J: TRBJ1-1
size: few
D: .
DNA: TGTGCCAGTAGTATGTCTTGGGGTTCTATCGGAGAAGCTTTCTTT
CDR3: CASSMSWGSIGEAFF